This is a list of T cell receptor beta chains from one sample in a study of T cell responses to AZD1222 COVID-19 vaccine. Method: immunoSEQ multiplex PCR; TCRdb's copy keeps in-frame clones and lacks some. The repertoire has 100,000 to 140,000 clones, under 95% of them found once; the top ten carry approximately 5.6%. The input for sequencing was peripheral blood, taken 28 days after the second AZD1222 dose. Source of these receptors: an adult who received the AZD1222 COVID-19 vaccine. Each CDR3 is given with its conserved first and last residue. Each record gives: D gene, J gene, V gene, clone size, CDR3 DNA, CDR3 protein. A D gene is named only where the DNA matches it firmly. Where a row states a size, it is once, few, many or the class of an expanded clone; other rows omit it.

. | TRBJ2-3 | TRBV5-1 | . | TGCGCCAGCAGCTGGTACGGAAGCACAGATACGCAGTATTTT | CASSWYGSTDTQYF
TRBD2 | TRBJ2-1 | TRBV5-1 | once | TGCGCCAGCAGCTCCCCGGGACTACACAATGAGCAGTTCTTC | CASSSPGLHNEQFF
. | TRBJ1-1 | TRBV12-3/TRBV12-4 | . | TGTGCCAGCAGACCCGGGACCACTGAAGCTTTCTTT | CASRPGTTEAFF
TRBD2 | TRBJ2-1 | TRBV6-2/TRBV6-3 | once | TGTGCCAGCAGTTGGACTAGCGGAAATGAGCAGTTCTTC | CASSWTSGNEQFF
. | TRBJ2-5 | TRBV5-1 | once | TGCGCCAGCAGCTTGGTAGGGGAAGAGACCCAGTACTTC | CASSLVGEETQYF
TRBD2 | TRBJ2-1 | TRBV9 | . | TGTGCCAGCAGCGTAGACAGCGGGGGGGCTAATGAGCAGTTCTTC | CASSVDSGGANEQFF
TRBD1 | TRBJ2-7 | TRBV5-5 | . | TGTGCCAGCACCACGGGACGGGACAGGGTCCCCTACGAGCAGTACTTC | CASTTGRDRVPYEQYF
. | TRBJ1-2 | TRBV12-3/TRBV12-4 | . | TGTGCCAGCAGTCCAGGGACTTCTTATGGCTACACCTTC | CASSPGTSYGYTF
. | TRBJ2-7 | TRBV6-5 | . | TGTGCCAGCAGTCCCCCCACTAGGGCCCCCTACGAGCAGTACTTC | CASSPPTRAPYEQYF
. | TRBJ1-5 | TRBV3-1/TRBV3-2 | . | TGTGCCAGCAGCACCCACAACAGAGATCAGCCCCAGCATTTT | CASSTHNRDQPQHF
. | TRBJ1-1 | TRBV18 | . | TGTGCCAGCTCACCAGGTAGGGAACGAGAAGCTTTCTTT | CASSPGREREAFF
. | TRBJ2-5 | TRBV5-4 | . | TGTGCCAGCAGCTTGGTCGGTGCGGAGACCCAGTACTTC | CASSLVGAETQYF
. | TRBJ1-6 | TRBV13 | . | TGTGCCAGCAGCCAGACAGGATATAATTCACCCCTCCACTTT | CASSQTGYNSPLHF
. | TRBJ2-1 | TRBV14 | . | TGTGCCAGCAGCCGACCCTGGGGTGAGCAGTTCTTC | CASSRPWGEQFF
TRBD1 | TRBJ1-2 | TRBV19 | . | TGTGCCAGTAGTATAGGGACAGGTGACTATGGCTACACCTTC | CASSIGTGDYGYTF
. | TRBJ2-7 | TRBV3-1/TRBV3-2 | . | TGTGCCAGCAGCCAAGCTCACGAGCAGTACTTC | CASSQAHEQYF
. | TRBJ1-2 | TRBV4-3 | . | TGCGCCAGCAGCCAAGATCTAGTTGGGGGCGCTACCTATGGCTACACCTTC | CASSQDLVGGATYGYTF
. | TRBJ1-4 | TRBV7-2 | once | TGTGCCAGCAGCTTAGATAGGACTTCTGAAAAACTGTTTTTT | CASSLDRTSEKLFF
. | TRBJ1-5 | TRBV6-1 | . | TGTGCCAACAGTGGGACTGCAACTAATAGCAATCAGCCCCAGCATTTT | CANSGTATNSNQPQHF
. | TRBJ2-1 | TRBV5-1 | once | TGCGCCAGCAGCTTGGAACAGAGCTCCTACAATGAGCAGTTCTTC | CASSLEQSSYNEQFF
TRBD2 | TRBJ2-1 | TRBV11-3 | . | TGTGCCAGCAGCCCCGGGTCTAGCGGGGGGCCCGAGCAGTTCTTC | CASSPGSSGGPEQFF
. | TRBJ1-5 | TRBV7-2 | . | TGTGCCAGCAGCCTTCAGGGTTCGTATCAGCCCCAGCATTTT | CASSLQGSYQPQHF
. | TRBJ2-5 | TRBV19 | . | TGTGCCAGTAGTAGGTGGACAGGGACTATAGAGACCCAGTACTTC | CASSRWTGTIETQYF
TRBD2 | TRBJ2-7 | TRBV7-8 | . | TGTGCCAGCAGCTTAGTACTAGCGGGAGCCTACGAGCAGTACTTC | CASSLVLAGAYEQYF
. | TRBJ1-1 | TRBV5-1 | . | TGCGCCAGCAGCTTGGGGGGGACAAACACGAACACTGAAGCTTTCTTT | CASSLGGTNTNTEAFF
. | TRBJ2-1 | TRBV10-1 | . | TGCGCCAGCAGTGACCCCTACGATGAGCAGTTCTTC | CASSDPYDEQFF
. | TRBJ1-1 | TRBV30 | . | TGTGCCTGGAGTGTACACGGACCCTGGGAAGCTTTCTTT | CAWSVHGPWEAFF
. | TRBJ2-2 | TRBV27 | once | TGTGCCAGCAGTTACAGGTCCGGTTTGACCGGGGAGCTGTTTTTT | CASSYRSGLTGELFF
TRBD1 | TRBJ2-6 | TRBV4-3 | . | TGCGCCAGCAGCCAAGCGACAGGGTTCCTCTCTGGGGCCAACGTCCTGACTTTC | CASSQATGFLSGANVLTF
. | TRBJ1-2 | TRBV15 | . | TGTGCCACCAGCAGAGATCCCGGGGAGCATCACACCTTC | CATSRDPGEHHTF
TRBD1 | TRBJ1-2 | TRBV28 | . | TGTGCCAGCAGTGTCGACAGGGGCCCATTACTGGGCTACACCTTC | CASSVDRGPLLGYTF
TRBD2 | TRBJ2-3 | TRBV27 | . | TGTGCCAGCAGCCCGGGGACTAGCGGGGGTTACACAGATACGCAGTATTTT | CASSPGTSGGYTDTQYF
. | TRBJ2-2 | TRBV19 | many | TGTGCCAGTAGTATGCGAACAGCCCGGGGCACCGGGGAGCTGTTTTTT | CASSMRTARGTGELFF
. | TRBJ1-1 | TRBV5-4 | once | TGTGCCAGCAGCTTGGAAGGGCCCTACACTGAAGCTTTCTTT | CASSLEGPYTEAFF
TRBD1 | TRBJ1-2 | TRBV28 | . | TGTGCCAGCAGTTCAACGACAGGGAACTATGGCTACACCTTC | CASSSTTGNYGYTF
. | TRBJ1-1 | TRBV15 | few | TGTGCCACCAGCAAGGAGAGTCTCACTGAAGCTTTCTTT | CATSKESLTEAFF
. | TRBJ1-2 | TRBV9 | . | TGTGCCAGCACCCAGGGAGGGGATGCTAACTATGGCTACACCTTC | CASTQGGDANYGYTF
TRBD1 | TRBJ1-2 | TRBV5-1 | . | TGCGCCAGCAGCTCGACAGGGGTGGGCCAAGCTAACTATGGCTACACCTTC | CASSSTGVGQANYGYTF
. | TRBJ1-1 | TRBV6-5 | . | TGTGCCAGCAGTTTACGGGGAAACACTGAAGCTTTCTTT | CASSLRGNTEAFF
. | TRBJ1-3 | TRBV4-3 | . | TGCGCCAGCAGCCAAGAGGTTACGTGGAACTCTGGAAACACCATATATTTT | CASSQEVTWNSGNTIYF
. | TRBJ1-2 | TRBV5-8 | . | TGTGCCAGCAGCTTGGGGCAGATTTCGCTAGGCTACACCTTC | CASSLGQISLGYTF
. | TRBJ2-2 | TRBV10-3 | . | TGTGCCATCAGTGACCACGGGGAGCTGTTTTTT | CAISDHGELFF